The clone carrying this TCR beta chain appeared many times. The antigen is undetermined. This record belongs to a study of glioma-infiltrating T cells. Study results and limitations: Only very few CDR3 sequences appeared in both tissue and blood.

In germline, CDR1 is MNHNS, CDR2 SASEGT. The CDR3 has 14 amino acids. V lost 6 bases to trimming and J lost 8 bases; unmatched junction nucleotides: 10. Amplification of TCR alpha and beta CDR3 regions from RNA used iRepertoire nested multiplex PCR. Tissue mRNA or PBMC total RNA, roughly 85-450 ng, went into one-step reverse transcription and amplification. Each CDR3 protein gets one entry after TCRdb re-called the multiplex PCR reads with MiXCR. Here the sample spans about 190,000 distinct CDR3 sequences, 25% to 35% being singletons. V is TRBV6-1 and J is TRBJ2-1; the match to TRBD2 covers 7 bases. Sequencing was done on a sample of glioma tissue, nonneoplastic brain tissue, or PBMCs (not recorded which). The clonotype originates from a human donor with low-grade glioma or glioblastoma, undergoing nonglioma brain surgery, or in good health (not recorded which). The CDR3 DNA reads TGTGCCAGCAGACTAACTAGCGTCTTGGATGAGCAGTTCTTC. This codes for CASRLTSVLDEQFF.